This TCR beta chain came from a study of identical twins. Study findings and constraints: When twins shared out-of-frame alpha sequences, those sequences had excess low generation probability.

Trimming left V 2 bases short and J 0 bases short, with 17 bases between. The CDR3 covers 18 residues. Details on this clonotype: The antigen remains undetermined.

Template switching (which added a universal primer site) was used, and cDNA carried unique molecular identifiers. TCRdb recomputed calls from the 5' RACE reads with MiXCR, one row per CDR3 protein. There are some 500,000 distinct CDR3 sequences in the sample; roughly an eighth occur only once, and approximately 0.98% lies in the top ten. These data are also associated with another study on yellow fever vaccine responses in identical twins.

This TCR derives from a woman between 18 and 29 years old in good health. Source material: CD4+ T cells sorted from blood. The chain couples TRBV12-3 or TRBV12-4 to TRBJ2-4; maybe TRBD2 (7 bases). The CDR3, as DNA: TGTGCCAGCAGTTTACGGACAGCTAGCGGTCTAGCCAAAAACATTCAGTACTTC. Residues: CASSLRTASGLAKNIQYF.